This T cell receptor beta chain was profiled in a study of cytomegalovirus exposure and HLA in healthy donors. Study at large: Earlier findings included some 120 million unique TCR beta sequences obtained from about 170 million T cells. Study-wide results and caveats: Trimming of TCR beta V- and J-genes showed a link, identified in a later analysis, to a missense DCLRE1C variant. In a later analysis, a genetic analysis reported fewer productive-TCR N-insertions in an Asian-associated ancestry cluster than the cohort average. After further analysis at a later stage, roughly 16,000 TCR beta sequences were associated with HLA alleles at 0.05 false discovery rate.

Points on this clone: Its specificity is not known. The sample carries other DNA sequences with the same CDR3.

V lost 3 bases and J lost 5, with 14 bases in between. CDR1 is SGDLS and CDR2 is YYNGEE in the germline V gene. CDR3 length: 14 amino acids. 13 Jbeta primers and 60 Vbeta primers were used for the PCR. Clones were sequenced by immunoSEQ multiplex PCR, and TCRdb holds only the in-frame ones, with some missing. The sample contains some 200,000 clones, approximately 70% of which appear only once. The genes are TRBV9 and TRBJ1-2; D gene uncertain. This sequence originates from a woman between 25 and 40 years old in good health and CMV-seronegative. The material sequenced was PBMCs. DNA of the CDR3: TGTGCCAGCAGCGGCCCCGGGAGAAGATATGGCTACACCTTC. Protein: CASSGPGRRYGYTF.